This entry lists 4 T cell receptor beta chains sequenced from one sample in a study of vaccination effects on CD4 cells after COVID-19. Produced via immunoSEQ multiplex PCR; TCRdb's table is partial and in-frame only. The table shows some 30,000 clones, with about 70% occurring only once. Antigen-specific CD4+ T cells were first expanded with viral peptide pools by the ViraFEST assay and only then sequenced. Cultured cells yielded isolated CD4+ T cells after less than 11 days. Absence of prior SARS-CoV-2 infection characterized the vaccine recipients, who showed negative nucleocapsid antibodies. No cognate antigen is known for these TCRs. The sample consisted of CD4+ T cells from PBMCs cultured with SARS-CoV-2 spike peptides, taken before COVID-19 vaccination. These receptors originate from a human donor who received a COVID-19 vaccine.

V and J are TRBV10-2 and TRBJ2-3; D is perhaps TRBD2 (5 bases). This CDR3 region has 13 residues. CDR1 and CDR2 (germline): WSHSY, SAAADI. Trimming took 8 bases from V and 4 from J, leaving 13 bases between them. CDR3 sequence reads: CASGGGWADTQYF. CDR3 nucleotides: TGCGCCAGCGGCGGAGGTTGGGCAGATACGCAGTATTTT.

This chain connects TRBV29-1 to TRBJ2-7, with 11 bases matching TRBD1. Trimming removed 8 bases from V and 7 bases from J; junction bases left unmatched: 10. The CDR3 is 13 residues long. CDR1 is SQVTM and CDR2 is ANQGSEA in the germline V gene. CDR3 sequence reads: CSTGQDRGLEQYF. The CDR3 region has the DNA TGCAGCACTGGACAGGACAGGGGGCTTGAGCAGTACTTC.

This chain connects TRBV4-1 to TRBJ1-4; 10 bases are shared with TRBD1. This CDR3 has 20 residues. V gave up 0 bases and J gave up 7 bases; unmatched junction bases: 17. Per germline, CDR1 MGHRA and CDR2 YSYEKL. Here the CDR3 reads CASSQEGGLRTGGRGEKLFF. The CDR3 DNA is TGCGCCAGCAGCCAAGAGGGGGGGCTGCGGACAGGGGGGAGGGGTGAAAAACTGTTTTTT.

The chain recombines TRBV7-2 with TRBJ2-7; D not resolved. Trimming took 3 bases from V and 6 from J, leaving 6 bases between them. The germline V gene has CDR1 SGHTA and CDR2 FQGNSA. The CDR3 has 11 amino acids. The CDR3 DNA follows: TGTGCCAGCAGCTTTACCCGCGAGCAGTACTTC. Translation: CASSFTREQYF.